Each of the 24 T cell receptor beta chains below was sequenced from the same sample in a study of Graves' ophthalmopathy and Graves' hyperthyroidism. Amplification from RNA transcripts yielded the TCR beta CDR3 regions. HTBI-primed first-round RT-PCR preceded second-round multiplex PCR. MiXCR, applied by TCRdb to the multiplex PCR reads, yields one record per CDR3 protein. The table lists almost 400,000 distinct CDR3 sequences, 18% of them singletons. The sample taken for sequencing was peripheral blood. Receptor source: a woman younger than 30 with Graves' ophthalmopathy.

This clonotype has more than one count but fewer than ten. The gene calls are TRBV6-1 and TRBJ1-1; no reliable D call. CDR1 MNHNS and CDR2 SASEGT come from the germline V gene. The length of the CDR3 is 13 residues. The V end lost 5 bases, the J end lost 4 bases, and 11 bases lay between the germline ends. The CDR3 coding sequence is TGTGCCAGCAGTACCCGTTGGGTCACTGAAGCTTTCTTT. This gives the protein CASSTRWVTEAFF.

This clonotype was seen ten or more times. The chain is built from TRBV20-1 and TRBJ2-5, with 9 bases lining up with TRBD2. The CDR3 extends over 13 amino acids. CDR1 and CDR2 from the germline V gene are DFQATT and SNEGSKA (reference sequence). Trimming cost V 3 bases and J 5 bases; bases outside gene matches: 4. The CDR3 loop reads CSARAGGPETQYF. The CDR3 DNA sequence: TGCAGTGCTAGGGCGGGGGGGCCGGAGACCCAGTACTTC.

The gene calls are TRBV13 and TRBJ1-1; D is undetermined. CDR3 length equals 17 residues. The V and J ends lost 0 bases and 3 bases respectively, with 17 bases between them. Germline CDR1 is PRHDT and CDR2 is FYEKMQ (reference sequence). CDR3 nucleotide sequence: TGTGCCAGCAGCTTAGGCGGTGAGGTCGGATTGCACACTGAAGCTTTCTTT. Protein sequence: CASSLGGEVGLHTEAFF.

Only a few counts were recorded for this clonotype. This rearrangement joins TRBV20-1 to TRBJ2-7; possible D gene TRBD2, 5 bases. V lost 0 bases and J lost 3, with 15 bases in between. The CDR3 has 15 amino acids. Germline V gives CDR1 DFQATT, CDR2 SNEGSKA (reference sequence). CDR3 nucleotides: TGCAGTGCTAGAGATTTGGGTGGGAGCGACTACGAGCAGTACTTC. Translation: CSARDLGGSDYEQYF.

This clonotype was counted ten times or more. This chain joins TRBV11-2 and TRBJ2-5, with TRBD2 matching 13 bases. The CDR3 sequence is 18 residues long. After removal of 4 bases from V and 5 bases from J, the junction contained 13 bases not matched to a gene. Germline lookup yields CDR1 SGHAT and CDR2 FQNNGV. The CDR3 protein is CASSSLTSGGVSRETQYF. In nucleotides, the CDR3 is TGTGCCAGCAGCTCTCTAACTAGCGGGGGGGTGTCTCGGGAGACCCAGTACTTC.

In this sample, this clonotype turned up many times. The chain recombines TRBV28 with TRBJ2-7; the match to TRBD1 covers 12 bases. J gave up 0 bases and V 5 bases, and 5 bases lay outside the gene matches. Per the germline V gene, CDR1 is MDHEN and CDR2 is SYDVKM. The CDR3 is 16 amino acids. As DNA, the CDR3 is TGTGCCAGCAGTGGGACAGGGGGCACCAGCTCCTACGAGCAGTACTTC. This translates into CASSGTGGTSSYEQYF.

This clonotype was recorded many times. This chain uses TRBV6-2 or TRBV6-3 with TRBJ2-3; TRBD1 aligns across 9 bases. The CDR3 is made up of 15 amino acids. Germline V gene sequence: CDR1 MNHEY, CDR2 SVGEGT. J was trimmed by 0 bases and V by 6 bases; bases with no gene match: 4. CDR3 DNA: TGTGCCAGCAGCCGGGACAGGGAAAGCACAGATACGCAGTATTTT. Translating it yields CASSRDRESTDTQYF.

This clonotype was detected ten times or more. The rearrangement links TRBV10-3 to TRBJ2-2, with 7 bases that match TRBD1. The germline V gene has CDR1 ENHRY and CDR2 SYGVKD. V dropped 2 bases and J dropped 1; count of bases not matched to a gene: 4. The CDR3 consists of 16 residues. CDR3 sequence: CAISERGTENTGELFF. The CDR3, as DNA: TGTGCCATCAGTGAGCGTGGGACAGAGAACACCGGGGAGCTGTTTTTT.

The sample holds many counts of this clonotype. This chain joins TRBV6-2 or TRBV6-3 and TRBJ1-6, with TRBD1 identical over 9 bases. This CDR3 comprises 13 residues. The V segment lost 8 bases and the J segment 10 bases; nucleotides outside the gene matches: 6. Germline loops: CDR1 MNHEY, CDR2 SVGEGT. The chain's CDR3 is CASVQGARSPLHF. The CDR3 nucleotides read TGTGCCAGCGTACAGGGGGCTCGATCACCCCTCCACTTT.

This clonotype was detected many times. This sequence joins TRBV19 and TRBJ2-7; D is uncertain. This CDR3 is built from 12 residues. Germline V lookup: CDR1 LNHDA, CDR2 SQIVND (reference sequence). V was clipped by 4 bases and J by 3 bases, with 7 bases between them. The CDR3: CASSNRDYEQYF. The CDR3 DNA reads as TGTGCCAGTAGTAACAGAGACTACGAGCAGTACTTC. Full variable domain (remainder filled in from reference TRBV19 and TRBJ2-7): DGGITQSPKYLFRKEGQNVTLSCEQNLNHDAMYWYRQDPGQGLRLIYYSQIVNDFQKGDIAEGYSVSREKKESFPLTVTSAQKNPTAFYLCASSNRDYEQYFGPGTRLTVT.

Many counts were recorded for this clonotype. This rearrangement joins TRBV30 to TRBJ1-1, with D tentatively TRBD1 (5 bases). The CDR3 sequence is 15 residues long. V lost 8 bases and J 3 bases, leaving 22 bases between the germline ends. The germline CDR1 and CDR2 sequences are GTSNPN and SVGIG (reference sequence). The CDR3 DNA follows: TGTGCCCGGTTGGGCCATACAGGAGGGGACACTGAAGCTTTCTTT. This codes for CARLGHTGGDTEAFF.

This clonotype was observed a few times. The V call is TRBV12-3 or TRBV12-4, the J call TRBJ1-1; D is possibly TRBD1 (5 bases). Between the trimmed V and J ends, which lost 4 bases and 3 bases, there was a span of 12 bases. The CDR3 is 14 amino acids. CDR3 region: CASSYQGGYTEAFF. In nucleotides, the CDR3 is TGTGCCAGCAGTTATCAGGGCGGGTACACTGAAGCTTTCTTT.

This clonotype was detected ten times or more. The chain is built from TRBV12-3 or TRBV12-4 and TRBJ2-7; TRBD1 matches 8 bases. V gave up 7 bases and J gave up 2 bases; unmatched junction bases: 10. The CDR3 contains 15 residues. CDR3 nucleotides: TGTGCCAGCAACCAACAGGGGGGCGGAACCTACGAGCAGTACTTC. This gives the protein CASNQQGGGTYEQYF.

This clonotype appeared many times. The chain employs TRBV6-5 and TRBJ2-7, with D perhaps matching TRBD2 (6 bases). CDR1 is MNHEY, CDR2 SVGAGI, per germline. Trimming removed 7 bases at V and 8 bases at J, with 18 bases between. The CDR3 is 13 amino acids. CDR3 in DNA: TGTGCCAGCACACCCAGGTCGGGGGTACAGCAGTACTTC. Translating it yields CASTPRSGVQQYF.

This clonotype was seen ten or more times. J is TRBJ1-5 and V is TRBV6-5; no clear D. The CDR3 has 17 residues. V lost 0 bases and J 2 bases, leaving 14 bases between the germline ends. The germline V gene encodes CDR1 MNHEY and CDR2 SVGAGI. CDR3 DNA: TGTGCCAGCAGTTACTCACCCAGGAGGGAACGCAATCAGCCCCAGCATTTT. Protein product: CASSYSPRRERNQPQHF.

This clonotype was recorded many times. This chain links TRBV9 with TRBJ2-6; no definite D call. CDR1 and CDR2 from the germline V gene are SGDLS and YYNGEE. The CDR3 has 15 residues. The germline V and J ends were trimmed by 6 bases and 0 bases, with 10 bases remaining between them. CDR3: CASTGSPSGANVLTF. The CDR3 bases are TGTGCCAGCACAGGTAGTCCCTCTGGGGCCAACGTCCTGACTTTC.

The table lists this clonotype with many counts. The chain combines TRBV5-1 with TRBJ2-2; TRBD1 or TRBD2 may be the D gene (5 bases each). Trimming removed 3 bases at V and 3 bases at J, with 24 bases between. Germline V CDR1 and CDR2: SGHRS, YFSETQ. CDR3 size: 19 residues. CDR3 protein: CASSSLPHAGTTYTGELFF. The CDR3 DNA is TGCGCCAGCAGCTCCCTCCCCCACGCCGGGACCACATACACCGGGGAGCTGTTTTTT.

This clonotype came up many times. CDR3: CASSRAPNTGELFF. CDR3 in DNA: TGTGCCAGCAGCCGGGCTCCGAACACCGGGGAGCTGTTTTTT. The chain recombines TRBV4-2 with TRBJ2-2, with D unresolved. Trimming removed 4 bases from V and 0 bases from J, with 6 bases in between. This CDR3 comprises 14 residues. Per germline, CDR1 LGHNA and CDR2 YNFKEQ.

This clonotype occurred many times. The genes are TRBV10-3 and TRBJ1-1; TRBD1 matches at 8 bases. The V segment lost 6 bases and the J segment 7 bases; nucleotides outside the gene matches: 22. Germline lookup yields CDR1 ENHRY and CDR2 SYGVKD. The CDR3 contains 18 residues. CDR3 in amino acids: CAISTRDRPYSGGSEAFF. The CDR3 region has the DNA TGTGCCATCAGCACCCGGGACAGGCCGTATTCAGGCGGGAGTGAAGCTTTCTTT.

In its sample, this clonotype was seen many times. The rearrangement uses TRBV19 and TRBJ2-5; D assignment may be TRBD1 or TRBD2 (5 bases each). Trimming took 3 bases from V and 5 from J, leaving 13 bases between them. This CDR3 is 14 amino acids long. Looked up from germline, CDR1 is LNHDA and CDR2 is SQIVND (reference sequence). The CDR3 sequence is CASSMDTGEETQYF. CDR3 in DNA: TGTGCCAGTAGTATGGACACCGGGGAGGAGACCCAGTACTTC. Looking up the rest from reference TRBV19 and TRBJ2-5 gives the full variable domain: DGGITQSPKYLFRKEGQNVTLSCEQNLNHDAMYWYRQDPGQGLRLIYYSQIVNDFQKGDIAEGYSVSREKKESFPLTVTSAQKNPTAFYLCASSMDTGEETQYFGPGTRLLVL.

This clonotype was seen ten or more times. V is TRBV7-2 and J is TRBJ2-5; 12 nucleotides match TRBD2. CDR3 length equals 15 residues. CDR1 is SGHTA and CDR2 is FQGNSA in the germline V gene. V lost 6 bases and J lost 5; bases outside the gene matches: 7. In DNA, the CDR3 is TGTGCCAGCAGTCTAGCGGGGGGGCCGGGGGAGACCCAGTACTTC. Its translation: CASSLAGGPGETQYF. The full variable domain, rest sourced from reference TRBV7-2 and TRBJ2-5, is GAGVSQSPSNKVTEKGKDVELRCDPISGHTALYWYRQSLGQGLEFLIYFQGNSAPDKSGLPSDRFSAERTGGSVSTLTIQRTQQEDSAVYLCASSLAGGPGETQYFGPGTRLLVL.

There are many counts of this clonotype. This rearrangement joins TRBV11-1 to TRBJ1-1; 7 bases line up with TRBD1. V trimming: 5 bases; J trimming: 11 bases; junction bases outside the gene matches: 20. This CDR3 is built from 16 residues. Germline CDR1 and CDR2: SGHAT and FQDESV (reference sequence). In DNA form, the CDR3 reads TGTGCCAGCAGCACTGACAGGGTTGGGAAATCTATTATCGCTTTCTTT. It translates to CASSTDRVGKSIIAFF.

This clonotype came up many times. CDR3: CASSFARDPEGYTF. The CDR3 nucleotides are TGTGCCAGCAGCTTCGCTAGGGACCCCGAGGGCTACACCTTC. V usage is TRBV7-2 and J usage is TRBJ1-2; possible D gene TRBD1, 5 bases. The germline V and J ends were trimmed by 3 bases and 8 bases, with 16 bases remaining between them. Germline-derived CDR1 and CDR2 are SGHTA and FQGNSA. The CDR3 covers 14 residues.

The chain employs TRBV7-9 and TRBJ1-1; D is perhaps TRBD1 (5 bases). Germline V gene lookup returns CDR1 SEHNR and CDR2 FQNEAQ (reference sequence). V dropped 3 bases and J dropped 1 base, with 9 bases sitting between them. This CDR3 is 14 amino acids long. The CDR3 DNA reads TGTGCCAGCAGCTTCCCCGGGGGGAACACTGAAGCTTTCTTT. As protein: CASSFPGGNTEAFF.